This T cell receptor beta chain was captured by sequencing in a study of shared clonotypes between healthy human individuals. Points from the study as a whole: The sampled material consisted only of blood, and tissue repertoires are likely to differ. An expected dependence of interdonor clonotype sharing on sequencing depth was noted.

The naive CD8 subset, CD45RO-negative cells positively selected for CCR7, excluded terminally differentiated effector memory CD45RA+ cells. For this clone: Its antigen remains unidentified.

CDR1 and CDR2 (germline): ENHRY, SYGVKD. V trimming: 9 bases; J trimming: 2 bases; junction bases outside the gene matches: 0. This CDR3 spans 13 amino acids. At deep level, the assay was performed. In the authors' methods: There were no quality scores in the junction-only immunoSEQ sequences, so filtering differed. Profiled with immunoSEQ multiplex PCR; TCRdb holds only in-frame clones, not every one. V, J and clone size were drawn from that table, and D and trimming were deduced from the DNA. The data contain some 2,100,000 clones, about 92% of them singletons. Material: naive CD8+ T cells from PBMCs. The gene calls are TRBV10-3 and TRBJ2-6; 8 nucleotides agree with TRBD1. This clonotype was obtained from a man aged 18 to 30 in good health. Some clones in this sample may be carry-over from other donors' samples. The CDR3 protein is CAIQGAGANVLTF. The CDR3 DNA reads TGTGCCATACAGGGGGCTGGGGCCAACGTCCTGACTTTC.